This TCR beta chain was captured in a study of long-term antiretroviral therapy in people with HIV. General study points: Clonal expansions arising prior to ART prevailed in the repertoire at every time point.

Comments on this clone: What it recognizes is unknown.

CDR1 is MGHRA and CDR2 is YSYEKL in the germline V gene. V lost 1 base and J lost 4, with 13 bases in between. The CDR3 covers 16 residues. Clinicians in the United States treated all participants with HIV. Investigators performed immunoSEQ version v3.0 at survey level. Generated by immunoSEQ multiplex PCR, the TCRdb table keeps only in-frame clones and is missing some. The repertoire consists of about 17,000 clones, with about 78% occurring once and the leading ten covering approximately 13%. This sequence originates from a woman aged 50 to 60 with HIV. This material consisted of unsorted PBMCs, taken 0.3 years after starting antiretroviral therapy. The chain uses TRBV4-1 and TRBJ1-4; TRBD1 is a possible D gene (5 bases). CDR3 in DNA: TGCGCCAGCAGCCAAGTGTGGGGGACCATTAATGAAAAACTGTTTTTT. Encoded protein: CASSQVWGTINEKLFF.